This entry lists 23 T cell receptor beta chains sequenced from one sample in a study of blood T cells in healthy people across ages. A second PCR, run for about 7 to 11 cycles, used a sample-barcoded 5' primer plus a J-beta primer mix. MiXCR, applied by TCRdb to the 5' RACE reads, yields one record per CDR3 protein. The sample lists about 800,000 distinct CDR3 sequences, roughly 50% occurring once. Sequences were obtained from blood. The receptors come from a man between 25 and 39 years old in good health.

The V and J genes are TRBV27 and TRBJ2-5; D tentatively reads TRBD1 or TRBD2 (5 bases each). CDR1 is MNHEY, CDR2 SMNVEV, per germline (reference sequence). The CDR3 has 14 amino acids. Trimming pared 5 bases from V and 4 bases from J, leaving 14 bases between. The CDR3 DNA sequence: TGTGCCAGCAGTCCCCTCCCGAGGGGAGAGACCCAGTACTTC. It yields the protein CASSPLPRGETQYF.

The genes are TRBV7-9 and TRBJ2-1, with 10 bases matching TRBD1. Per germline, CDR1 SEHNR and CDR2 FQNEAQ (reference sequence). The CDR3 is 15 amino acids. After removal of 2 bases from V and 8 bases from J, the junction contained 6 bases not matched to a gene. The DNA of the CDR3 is TGTGCCAGCAGCTTAAGACAGGGGGCTGGGTATGAGCAGTTCTTC. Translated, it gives CASSLRQGAGYEQFF.

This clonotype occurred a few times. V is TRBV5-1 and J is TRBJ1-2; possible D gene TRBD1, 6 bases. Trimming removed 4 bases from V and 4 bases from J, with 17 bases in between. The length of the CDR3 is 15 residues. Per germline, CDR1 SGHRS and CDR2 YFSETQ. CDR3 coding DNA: TGCGCCAGCAGCCTGGGGACACAGGTTACCTATGGCTACACCTTC. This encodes CASSLGTQVTYGYTF.

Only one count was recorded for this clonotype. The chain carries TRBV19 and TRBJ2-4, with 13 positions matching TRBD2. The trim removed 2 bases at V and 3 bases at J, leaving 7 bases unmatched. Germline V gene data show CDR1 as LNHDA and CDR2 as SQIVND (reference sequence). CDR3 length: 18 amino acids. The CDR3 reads CASSIFGLAGEDKNIQYF. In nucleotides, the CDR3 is TGTGCCAGTAGTATATTTGGACTAGCGGGAGAGGACAAAAACATTCAGTACTTC.

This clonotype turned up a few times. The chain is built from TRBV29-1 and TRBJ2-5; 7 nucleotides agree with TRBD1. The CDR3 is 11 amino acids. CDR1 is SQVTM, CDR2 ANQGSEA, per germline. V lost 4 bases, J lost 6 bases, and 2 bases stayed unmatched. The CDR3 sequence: CSVGQGQTQYF. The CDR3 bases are TGCAGCGTTGGACAGGGACAGACCCAGTACTTC.

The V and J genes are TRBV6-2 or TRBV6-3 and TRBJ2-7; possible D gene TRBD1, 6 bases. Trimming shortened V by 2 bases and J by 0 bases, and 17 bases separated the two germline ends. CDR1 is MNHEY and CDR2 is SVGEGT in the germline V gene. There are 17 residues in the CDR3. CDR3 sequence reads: CASSYGTGTPSSYEQYF. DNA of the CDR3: TGTGCCAGCAGTTACGGCACCGGGACACCAAGCTCCTACGAGCAGTACTTC.

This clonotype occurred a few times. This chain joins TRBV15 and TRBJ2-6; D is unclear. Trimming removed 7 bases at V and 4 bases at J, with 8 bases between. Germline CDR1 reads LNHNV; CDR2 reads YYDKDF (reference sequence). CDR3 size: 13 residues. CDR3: CATKFAGANVLTF. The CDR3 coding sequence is TGTGCCACCAAATTTGCGGGGGCCAACGTCCTGACTTTC.

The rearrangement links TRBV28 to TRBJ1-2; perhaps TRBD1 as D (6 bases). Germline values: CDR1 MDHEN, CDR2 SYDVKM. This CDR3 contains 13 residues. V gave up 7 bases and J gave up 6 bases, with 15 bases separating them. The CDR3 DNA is TGTGCCAGCATCCGAGGACAGTACGATGGCTACACCTTC. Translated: CASIRGQYDGYTF.

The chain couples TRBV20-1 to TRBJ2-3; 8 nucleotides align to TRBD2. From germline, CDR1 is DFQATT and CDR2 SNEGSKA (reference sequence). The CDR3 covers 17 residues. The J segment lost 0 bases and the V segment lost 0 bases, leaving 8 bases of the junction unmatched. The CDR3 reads CSARDYREGPSTDTQYF. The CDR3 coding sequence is TGCAGTGCTAGAGACTACCGGGAGGGACCTAGCACAGATACGCAGTATTTT.

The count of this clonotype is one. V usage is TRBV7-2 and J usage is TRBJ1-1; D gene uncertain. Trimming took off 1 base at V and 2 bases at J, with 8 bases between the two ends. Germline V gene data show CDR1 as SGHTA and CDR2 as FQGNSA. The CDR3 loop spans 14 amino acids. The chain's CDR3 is CASSLGLANTEAFF. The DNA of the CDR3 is TGTGCCAGCAGCTTAGGTTTGGCTAACACTGAAGCTTTCTTT.

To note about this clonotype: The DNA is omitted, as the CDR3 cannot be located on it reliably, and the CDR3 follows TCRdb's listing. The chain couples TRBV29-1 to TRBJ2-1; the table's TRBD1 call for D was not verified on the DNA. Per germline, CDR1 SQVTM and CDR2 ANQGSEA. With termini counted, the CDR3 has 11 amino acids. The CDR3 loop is CSVGAGAETFF.

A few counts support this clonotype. CDR3 sequence (DNA): TGTGCCATCAGTGTGAACCTCGGGACCGCCTACGAGCAGTACTTC. Amino acids: CAISVNLGTAYEQYF. The chain has TRBV10-3 and TRBJ2-5; D could derive from TRBD1 or TRBD2 (5 bases each). Judging by the DNA end, TRBJ2-7 fits better; the J call may be wrong. Germline values: CDR1 ENHRY, CDR2 SYGVKD. The CDR3 consists of 15 residues.

The CDR3 nucleotides are TGTGCCAGCAGCTTATTACGGCGGGACAGTCAGTTCTTC. Amino acids: CASSLLRRDSQFF. This chain uses TRBV7-2 with TRBJ2-1; tentatively, D is TRBD1 (7 bases). CDR3 length: 13 residues. The V gene lost 2 bases and the J gene lost 13 bases, with 15 bases spanning the gap. From germline, CDR1 is SGHTA and CDR2 FQGNSA.

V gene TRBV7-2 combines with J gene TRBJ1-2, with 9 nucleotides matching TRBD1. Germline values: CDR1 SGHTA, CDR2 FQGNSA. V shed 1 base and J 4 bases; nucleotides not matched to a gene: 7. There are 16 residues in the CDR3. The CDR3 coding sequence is TGTGCCAGCAGCTTAGAGCCGGACAGGGGACCCTATGGCTACACCTTC. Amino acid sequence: CASSLEPDRGPYGYTF.

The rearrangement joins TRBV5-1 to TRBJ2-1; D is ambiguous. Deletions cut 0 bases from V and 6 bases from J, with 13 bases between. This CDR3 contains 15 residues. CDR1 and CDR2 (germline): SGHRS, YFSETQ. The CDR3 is CASSLEVLGPNEQFF. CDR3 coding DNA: TGCGCCAGCAGCTTGGAAGTCCTGGGCCCCAATGAGCAGTTCTTC.

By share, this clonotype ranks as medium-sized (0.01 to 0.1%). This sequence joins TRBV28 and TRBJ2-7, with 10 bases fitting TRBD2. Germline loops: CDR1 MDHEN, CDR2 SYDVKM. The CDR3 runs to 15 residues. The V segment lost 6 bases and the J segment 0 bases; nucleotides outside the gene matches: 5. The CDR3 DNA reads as TGTGCCAGCAGGCCGGGACTAGCGACCTCCTACGAGCAGTACTTC. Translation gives CASRPGLATSYEQYF.

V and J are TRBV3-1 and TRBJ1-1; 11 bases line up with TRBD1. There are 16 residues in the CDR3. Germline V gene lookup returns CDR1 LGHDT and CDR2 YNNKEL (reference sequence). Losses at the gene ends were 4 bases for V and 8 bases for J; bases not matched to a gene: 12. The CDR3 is CASSPPTGTGGREAFF. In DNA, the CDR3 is TGTGCCAGCAGCCCACCAACCGGGACAGGGGGAAGAGAAGCTTTCTTT.

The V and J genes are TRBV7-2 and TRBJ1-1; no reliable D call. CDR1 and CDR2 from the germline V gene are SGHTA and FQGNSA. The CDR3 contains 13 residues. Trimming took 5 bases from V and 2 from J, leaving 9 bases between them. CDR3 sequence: CASSQLFNTEAFF. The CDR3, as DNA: TGTGCCAGCAGCCAGTTATTTAACACTGAAGCTTTCTTT.

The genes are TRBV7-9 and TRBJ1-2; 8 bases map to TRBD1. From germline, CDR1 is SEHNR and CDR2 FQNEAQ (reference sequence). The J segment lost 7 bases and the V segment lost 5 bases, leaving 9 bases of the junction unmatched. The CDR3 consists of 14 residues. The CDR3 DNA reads TGTGCCAGCAGCGCCAGACAGGGGTCGTCTGGCTACACCTTC. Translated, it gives CASSARQGSSGYTF.

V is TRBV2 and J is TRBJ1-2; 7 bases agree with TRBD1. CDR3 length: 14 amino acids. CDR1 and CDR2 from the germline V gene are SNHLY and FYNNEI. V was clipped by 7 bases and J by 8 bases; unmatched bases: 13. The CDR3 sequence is CASTTLQTGRGYTF. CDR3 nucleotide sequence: TGTGCCAGCACCACCTTACAGACAGGGCGAGGCTACACCTTC.

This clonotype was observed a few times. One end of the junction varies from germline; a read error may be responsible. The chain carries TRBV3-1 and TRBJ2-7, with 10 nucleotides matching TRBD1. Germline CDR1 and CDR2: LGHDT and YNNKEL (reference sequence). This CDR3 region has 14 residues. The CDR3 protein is CASSQRDRGYEQYF. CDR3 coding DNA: TGCGCCAGCAGCCAACGGGACAGGGGCTACGAGCAGTACTTC.

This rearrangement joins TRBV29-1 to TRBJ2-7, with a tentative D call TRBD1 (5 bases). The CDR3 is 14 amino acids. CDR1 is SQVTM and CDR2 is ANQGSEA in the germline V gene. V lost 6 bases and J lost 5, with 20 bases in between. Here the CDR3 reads CSVKRTDNPNEQYF. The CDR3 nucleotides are TGCAGCGTGAAAAGAACGGACAACCCTAACGAGCAGTACTTC.

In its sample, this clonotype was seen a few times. CDR3 sequence reads: CAISESNVRETQYF. CDR3 in DNA: TGTGCCATCAGTGAATCTAATGTACGGGAGACCCAGTACTTC. V and J are TRBV10-3 and TRBJ2-5; D is unresolved. V lost 3 bases and J lost 5, with 13 bases in between. CDR3 length: 14 residues. CDR1 is ENHRY and CDR2 is SYGVKD in the germline V gene.